This T cell receptor (beta chain) was identified in a study of cytomegalovirus exposure and HLA in healthy donors. At the level of the study: Genetic ancestry analysis placed around 76% of the 350 to 500 donors that were genotyped in the Caucasian-associated cluster.

From germline, CDR1 is GTSNPN and CDR2 SVGIG (reference sequence). The CDR3 loop spans 13 amino acids. With 8 bases clipped from V and 3 bases from J, the junction kept 8 bases outside the gene matches. 60 Vbeta and 13 Jbeta primers were used in PCR. Clones were sequenced by immunoSEQ multiplex PCR, and TCRdb holds only the in-frame ones, with some missing. Seen here are around 100,000 clones, roughly 69% observed once, and the top ten hold about 2.2%. Study-level findings and limits: The study reported that TCR beta sequences accurately predicted HLA-A and HLA-B alleles in most subjects.

About this clone itself: What it recognizes is unknown.

The receptor was isolated from a woman in her 30s in good health and CMV-seronegative. What was sequenced was PBMCs. This chain joins TRBV30 and TRBJ2-7, with TRBD1 matching over 9 bases. DNA of the CDR3: TGTGCCGGGACGACAGGGGGGTACTACGAGCAGTACTTC. It encodes CAGTTGGYYEQYF.